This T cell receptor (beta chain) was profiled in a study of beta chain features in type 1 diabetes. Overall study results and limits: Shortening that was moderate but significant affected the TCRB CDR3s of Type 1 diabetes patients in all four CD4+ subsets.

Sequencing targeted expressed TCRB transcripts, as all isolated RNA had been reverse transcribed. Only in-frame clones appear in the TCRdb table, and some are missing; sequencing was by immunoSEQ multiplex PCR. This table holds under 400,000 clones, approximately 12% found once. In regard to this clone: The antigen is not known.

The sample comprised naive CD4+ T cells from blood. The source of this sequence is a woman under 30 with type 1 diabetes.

CDR3 nucleotide sequence: TGTGCCAGCAGCTCCGGACTAGCCGGCGAGCAGTTCTTC. Protein sequence: CASSSGLAGEQFF. The chain has TRBV11-2 and TRBJ2-1, with 8 positions matching TRBD2. After removal of 4 bases from V and 10 bases from J, the junction contained 6 bases not matched to a gene. The CDR3 has 13 amino acids. Germline loops: CDR1 SGHAT, CDR2 FQNNGV.